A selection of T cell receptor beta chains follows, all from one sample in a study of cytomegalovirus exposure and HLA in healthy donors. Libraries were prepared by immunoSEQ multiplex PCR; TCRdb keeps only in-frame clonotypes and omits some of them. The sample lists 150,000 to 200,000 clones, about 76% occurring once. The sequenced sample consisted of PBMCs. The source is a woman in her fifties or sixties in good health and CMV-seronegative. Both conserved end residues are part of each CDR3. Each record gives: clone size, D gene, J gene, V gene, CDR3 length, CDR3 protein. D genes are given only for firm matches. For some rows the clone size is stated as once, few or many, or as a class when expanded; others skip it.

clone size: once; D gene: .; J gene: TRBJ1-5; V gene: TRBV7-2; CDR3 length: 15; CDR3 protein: CASSSRDTYNQPQHF
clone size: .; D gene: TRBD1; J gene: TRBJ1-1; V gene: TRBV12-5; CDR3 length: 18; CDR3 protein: CASGSWTGGVQWNTEAFF
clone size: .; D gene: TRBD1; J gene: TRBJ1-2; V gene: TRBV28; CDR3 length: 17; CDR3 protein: CASRIMGQAAGDYGYTF
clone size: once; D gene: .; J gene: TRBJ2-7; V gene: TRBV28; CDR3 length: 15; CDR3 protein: CASSLVETVPYEQYF
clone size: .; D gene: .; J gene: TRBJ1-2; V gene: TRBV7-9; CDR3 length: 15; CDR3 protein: CSSSFEYPGMNGYTF
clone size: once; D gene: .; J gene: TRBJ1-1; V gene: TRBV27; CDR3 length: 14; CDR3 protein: CASSPYDPGTEAFF
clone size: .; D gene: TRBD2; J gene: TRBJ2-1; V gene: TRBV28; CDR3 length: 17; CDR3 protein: CASSLTGRAQFSHEQFF
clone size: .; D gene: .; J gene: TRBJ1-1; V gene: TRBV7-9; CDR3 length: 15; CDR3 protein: CASSFSSGANTEAFF
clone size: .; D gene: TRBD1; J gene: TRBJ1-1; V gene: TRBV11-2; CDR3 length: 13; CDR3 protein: CASSMTGGTEAFF
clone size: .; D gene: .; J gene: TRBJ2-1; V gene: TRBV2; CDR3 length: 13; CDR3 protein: CASSRLPDNEQFF
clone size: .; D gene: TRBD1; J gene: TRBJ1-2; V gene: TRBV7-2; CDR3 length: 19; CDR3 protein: CASSLGGQGASPINYGYTF
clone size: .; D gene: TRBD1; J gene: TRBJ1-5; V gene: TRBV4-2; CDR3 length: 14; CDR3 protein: CASSQGQGNQPQHF
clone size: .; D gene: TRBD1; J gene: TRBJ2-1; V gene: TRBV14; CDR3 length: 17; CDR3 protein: CASSQGRRDRVSSEQFF
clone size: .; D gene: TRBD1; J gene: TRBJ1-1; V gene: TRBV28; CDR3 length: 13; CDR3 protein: CASSLADRGEAFF
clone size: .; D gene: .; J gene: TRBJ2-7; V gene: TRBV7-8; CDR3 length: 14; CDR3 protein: CASSLSQGLTEQYF
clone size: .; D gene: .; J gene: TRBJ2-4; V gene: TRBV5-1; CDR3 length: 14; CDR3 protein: CASSSFGGTNIQYF